This entry is about one T cell receptor (beta chain). TCRdb re-derived calls from the RT-PCR reads in MiXCR, one entry per CDR3 protein. Seen here are about 700,000 distinct CDR3 sequences, 13% to 15% observed once, and the top ten hold about 3.9%. V was trimmed by 3 bases and J by 2 bases, leaving 13 bases between them. CDR1 is DFQATT, CDR2 SNEGSKA, per germline (reference sequence). The CDR3 is 14 residues long. This chain uses TRBV20-1 with TRBJ2-5; tentative D call: TRBD1 (6 bases). The sequence was obtained from a female donor in good health, serving as a healthy control. Sequenced sample: memory CD4+ T cells from blood. DNA for the CDR3: TGCAGTGCTAGGCCCGGGACAAATCAAGAGACCCAGTACTTC. Translating it yields CSARPGTNQETQYF.